The T cell receptor beta chain described here comes from a study of cytomegalovirus exposure and HLA in healthy donors. The wider study: From donors who were HLA-typed, an early data release held 80 million to 95 million unique TCRs.

Study results and limitations: The Asian-associated ancestry cluster reportedly had fewer N-insertions than the approximately 690-donor mean in a later analysis. Data from an earlier analysis indicated that most TCR beta V segments were productive either about 87% or about 30% of the time.

The CDR3 is 15 amino acids. Deletions cut 5 bases from V and 0 bases from J, with 12 bases between. Per the germline V gene, CDR1 is MNHEY and CDR2 is SMNVEV (reference sequence). Remarks on this clone: Its target is not known.

The PCR was carried out with 60 Vbeta primers and 13 Jbeta primers. Original analysis: Later work found roughly 80 million unique TCR beta chains, with about 10 million shared. This table comes from immunoSEQ multiplex PCR, and its TCRdb copy is limited to in-frame clones, with some not included. V, J and clone size reflect that table, while D and trimming were determined from the DNA. The repertoire has approximately 150,000 clones, approximately 79% of them found once; the top ten carry approximately 1.8%. The TCR sequence derives from a human donor in good health. Sequenced: PBMCs. The V gene is TRBV27, the J gene TRBJ2-3, with D maybe TRBD1 (6 bases). CDR3 coding DNA: TGTGCCAGCAGTAAACAGGGCGCTAGCACAGATACGCAGTATTTT. Translated: CASSKQGASTDTQYF.